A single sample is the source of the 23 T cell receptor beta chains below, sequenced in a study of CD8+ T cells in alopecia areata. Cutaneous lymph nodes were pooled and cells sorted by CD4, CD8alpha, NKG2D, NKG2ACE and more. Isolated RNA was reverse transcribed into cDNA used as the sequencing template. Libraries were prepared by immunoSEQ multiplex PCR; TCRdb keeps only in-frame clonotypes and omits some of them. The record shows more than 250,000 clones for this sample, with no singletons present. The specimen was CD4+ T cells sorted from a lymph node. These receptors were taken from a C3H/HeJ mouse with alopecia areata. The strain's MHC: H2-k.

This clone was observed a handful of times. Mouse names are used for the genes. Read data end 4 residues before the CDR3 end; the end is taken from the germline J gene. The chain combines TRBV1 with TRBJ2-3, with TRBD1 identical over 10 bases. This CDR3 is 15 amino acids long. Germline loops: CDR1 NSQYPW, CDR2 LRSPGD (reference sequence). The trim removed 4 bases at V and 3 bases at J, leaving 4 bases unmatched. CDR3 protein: CTCSGGQGRAETLYF. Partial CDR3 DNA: TGCACCTGCAGTGGGGGACAGGGGAGAGCAGAA.

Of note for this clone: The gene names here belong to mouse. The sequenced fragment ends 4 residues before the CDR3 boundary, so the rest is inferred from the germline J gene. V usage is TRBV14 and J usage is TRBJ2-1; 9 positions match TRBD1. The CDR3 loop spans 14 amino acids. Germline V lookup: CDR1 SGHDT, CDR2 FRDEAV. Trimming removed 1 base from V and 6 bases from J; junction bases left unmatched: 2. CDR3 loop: CASSFPTGGAEQFF. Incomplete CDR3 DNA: TGTGCCAGCAGTTTCCCGACAGGGGGTGCT.

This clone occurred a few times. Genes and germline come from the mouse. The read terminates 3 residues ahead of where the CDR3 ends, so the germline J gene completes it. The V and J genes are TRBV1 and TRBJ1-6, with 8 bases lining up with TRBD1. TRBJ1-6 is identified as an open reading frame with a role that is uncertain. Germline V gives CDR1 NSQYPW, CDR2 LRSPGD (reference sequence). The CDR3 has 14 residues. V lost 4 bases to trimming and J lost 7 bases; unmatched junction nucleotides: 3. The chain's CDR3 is CTCSGQGWNSPLYF. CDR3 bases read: TGCACCTGCAGTGGACAGGGGTGGAATTCGCCC.

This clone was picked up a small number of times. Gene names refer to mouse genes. The CDR3 DNA, read in part, is TGTGCCAGCAGCCACAGGGGCAGAAGCGCT. It translates to CASSHRGRSA. The whole CDR3 region reads CASSHRGRSAEQFF. The V call is TRBV19, the J call TRBJ2-1; 7 nucleotides align to TRBD1. The read ends 4 residues before the CDR3 terminus; that terminus is restored from the germline J gene. CDR1 FNHDT and CDR2 SITEND come from the germline V gene (reference sequence). This CDR3 is built from 14 residues.

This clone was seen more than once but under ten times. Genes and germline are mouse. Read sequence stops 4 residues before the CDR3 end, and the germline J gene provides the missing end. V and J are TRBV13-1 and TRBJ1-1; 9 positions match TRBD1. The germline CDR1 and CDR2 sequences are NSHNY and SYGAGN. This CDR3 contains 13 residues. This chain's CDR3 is CASTPGQGGEVFF. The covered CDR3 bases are TGTGCCAGCACTCCGGGACAGGGAGGA.

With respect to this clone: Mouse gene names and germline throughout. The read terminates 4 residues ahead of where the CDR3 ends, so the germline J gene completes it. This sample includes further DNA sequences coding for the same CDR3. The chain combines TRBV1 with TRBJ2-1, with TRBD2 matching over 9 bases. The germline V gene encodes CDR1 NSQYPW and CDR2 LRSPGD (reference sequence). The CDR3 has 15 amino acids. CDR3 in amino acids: CTCSAAGTGLAEQFF. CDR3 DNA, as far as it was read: TGCACCTGCAGTGCAGCCGGGACTGGGTTGGCT. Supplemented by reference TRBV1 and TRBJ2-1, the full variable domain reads VTLLEQNPRWRLVPRGQAVNLRCILKNSQYPWMSWYQQDLQKQLQWLFTLRSPGDKEVKSLPGADYLATRVTDTELRLQVANMSQGRTLYCTCSAAGTGLAEQFFGPGTRLTVL.

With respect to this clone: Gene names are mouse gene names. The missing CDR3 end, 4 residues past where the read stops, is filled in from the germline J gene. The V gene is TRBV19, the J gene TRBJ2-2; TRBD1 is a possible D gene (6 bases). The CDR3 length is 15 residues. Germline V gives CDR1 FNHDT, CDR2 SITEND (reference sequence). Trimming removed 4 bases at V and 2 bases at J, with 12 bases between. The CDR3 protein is CASSDPGQNTGQLYF. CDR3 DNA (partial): TGTGCCAGCAGTGATCCTGGACAGAACACCGGG. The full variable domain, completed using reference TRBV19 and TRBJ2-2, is GGIITQTPKFLIGQEGQKLTLKCQQNFNHDTMYWYRQDSGKGLRLIYYSITENDLQKGDLSEGYDASREKKSSFSLTVTSAQKNEMAVFLCASSDPGQNTGQLYFGEGSKLTVL.

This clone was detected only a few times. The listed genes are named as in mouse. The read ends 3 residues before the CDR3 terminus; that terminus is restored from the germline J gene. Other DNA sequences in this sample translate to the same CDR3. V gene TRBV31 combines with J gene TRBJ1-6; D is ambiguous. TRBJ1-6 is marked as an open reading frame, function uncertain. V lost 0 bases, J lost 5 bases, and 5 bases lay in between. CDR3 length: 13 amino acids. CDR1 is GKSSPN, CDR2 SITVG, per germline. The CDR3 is CAWSLKDNSPLYF. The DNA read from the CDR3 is TGTGCCTGGAGTCTAAAGGATAATTCGCCC.

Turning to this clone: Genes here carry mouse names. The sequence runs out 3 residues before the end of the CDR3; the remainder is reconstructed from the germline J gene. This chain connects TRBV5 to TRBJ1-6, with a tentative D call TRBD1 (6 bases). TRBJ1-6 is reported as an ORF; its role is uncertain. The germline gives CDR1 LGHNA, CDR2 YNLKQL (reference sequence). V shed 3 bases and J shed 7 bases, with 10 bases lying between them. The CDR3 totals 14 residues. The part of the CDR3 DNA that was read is TGTGCCAGCAGCCAGGGGGGGGCAAATTCGCCC. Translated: CASSQGGANSP. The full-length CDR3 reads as CASSQGGANSPLYF.

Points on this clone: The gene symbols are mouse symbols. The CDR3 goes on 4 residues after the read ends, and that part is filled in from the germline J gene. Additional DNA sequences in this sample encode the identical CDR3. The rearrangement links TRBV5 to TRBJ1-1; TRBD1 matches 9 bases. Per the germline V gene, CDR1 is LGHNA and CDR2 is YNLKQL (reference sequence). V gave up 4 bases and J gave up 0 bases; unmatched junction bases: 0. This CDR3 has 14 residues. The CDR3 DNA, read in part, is TGTGCCAGCAGCCGGGACAGGGCAAACACA. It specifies CASSRDRANT. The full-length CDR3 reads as CASSRDRANTEVFF.

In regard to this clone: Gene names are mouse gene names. Incomplete CDR3 DNA: TGTGCCAGCGGAGCAGGGGGCGCCGGG. Translating it yields CASGAGGAG. The entire CDR3 is CASGAGGAGQLYF. This chain links TRBV13-2 with TRBJ2-2, with 8 nucleotides matching TRBD1. The CDR3 goes on 4 residues after the read ends, and that part is filled in from the germline J gene. The V gene end was trimmed by 5 bases and the J gene end by 6 bases; junction bases not matched to a gene: 3. The CDR3 is 13 residues long. Germline V gives CDR1 NNHNN, CDR2 SYGAGS (reference sequence).

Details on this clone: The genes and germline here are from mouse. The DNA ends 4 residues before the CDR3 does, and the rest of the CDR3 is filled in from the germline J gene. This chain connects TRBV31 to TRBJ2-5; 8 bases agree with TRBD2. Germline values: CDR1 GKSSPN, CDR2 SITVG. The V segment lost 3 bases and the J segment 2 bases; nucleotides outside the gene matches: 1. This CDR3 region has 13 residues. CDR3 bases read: TGTGCCTGGAGGACTGGGGTCCAAGAC. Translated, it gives CAWRTGVQD. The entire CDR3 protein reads CAWRTGVQDTQYF. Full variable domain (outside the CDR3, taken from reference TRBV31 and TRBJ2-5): AQTIHQWPVAEIKAVGSPLSLGCTIKGKSSPNLYWYWQATGGTLQQLFYSITVGQVESVVQLNLSASRPKDDQFILSTEKLLLSHSGFYLCAWRTGVQDTQYFGPGTRLLVL.

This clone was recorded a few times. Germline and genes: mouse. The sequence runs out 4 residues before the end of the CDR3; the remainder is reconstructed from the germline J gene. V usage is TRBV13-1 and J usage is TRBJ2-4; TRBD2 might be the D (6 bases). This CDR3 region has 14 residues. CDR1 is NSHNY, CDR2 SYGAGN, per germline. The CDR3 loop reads CASSDLRLENTLYF. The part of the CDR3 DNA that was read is TGTGCCAGCAGTGATCTCCGACTGGAAAAC.

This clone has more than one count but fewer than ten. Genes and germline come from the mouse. CDR3: CARRLGGQDTQYF. CDR3 bases read: TGTGCCAGAAGACTGGGGGGGCAAGAC. The V gene is TRBV13-3, the J gene TRBJ2-5; 11 bases are shared with TRBD2. With the read ending 4 residues before the CDR3 end, the germline J gene is used to fill in that end. CDR3 size: 13 residues. The germline V gene has CDR1 NNHDY and CDR2 SYVADS. Unmatched junction bases numbered 2, after V lost 8 bases and J lost 3 bases.

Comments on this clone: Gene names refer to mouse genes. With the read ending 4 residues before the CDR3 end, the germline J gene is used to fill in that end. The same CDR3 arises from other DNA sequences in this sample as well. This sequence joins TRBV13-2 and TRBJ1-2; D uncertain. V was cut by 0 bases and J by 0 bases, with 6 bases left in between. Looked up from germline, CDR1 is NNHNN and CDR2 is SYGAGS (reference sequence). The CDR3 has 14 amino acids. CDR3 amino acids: CASGDVTANSDYTF. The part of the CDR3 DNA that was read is TGTGCCAGCGGTGATGTCACAGCAAACTCC.

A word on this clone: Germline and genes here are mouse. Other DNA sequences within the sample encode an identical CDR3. The part of the CDR3 DNA that was read is TGTGCCAGCAGCCCCCACTGGGGGGGCTATGCT. Its protein product is CASSPHWGGYA. The CDR3 as a whole reads CASSPHWGGYAEQFF. V usage is TRBV5 and J usage is TRBJ2-1; 10 nucleotides align to TRBD2. The sequence runs out 4 residues before the end of the CDR3; the remainder is reconstructed from the germline J gene. The trim removed 4 bases at V and 3 bases at J, leaving 3 bases unmatched. From germline, CDR1 is LGHNA and CDR2 YNLKQL (reference sequence). This CDR3 spans 15 amino acids.

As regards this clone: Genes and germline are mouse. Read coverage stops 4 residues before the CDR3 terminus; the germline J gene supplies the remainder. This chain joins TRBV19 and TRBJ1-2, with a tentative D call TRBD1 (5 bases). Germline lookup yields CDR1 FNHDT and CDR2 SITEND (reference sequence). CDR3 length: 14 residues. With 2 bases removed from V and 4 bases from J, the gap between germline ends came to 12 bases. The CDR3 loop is CASSMLGEGSDYTF. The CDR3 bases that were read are TGTGCCAGCAGTATGTTGGGGGAAGGCTCC.

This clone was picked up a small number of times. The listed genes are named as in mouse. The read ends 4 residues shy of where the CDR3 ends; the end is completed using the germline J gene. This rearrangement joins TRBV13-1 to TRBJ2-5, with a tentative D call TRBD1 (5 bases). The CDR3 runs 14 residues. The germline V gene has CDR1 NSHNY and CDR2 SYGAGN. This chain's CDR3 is CASSESPQEDTQYF. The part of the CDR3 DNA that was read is TGTGCCAGCAGTGAGTCCCCACAGGAAGAC.

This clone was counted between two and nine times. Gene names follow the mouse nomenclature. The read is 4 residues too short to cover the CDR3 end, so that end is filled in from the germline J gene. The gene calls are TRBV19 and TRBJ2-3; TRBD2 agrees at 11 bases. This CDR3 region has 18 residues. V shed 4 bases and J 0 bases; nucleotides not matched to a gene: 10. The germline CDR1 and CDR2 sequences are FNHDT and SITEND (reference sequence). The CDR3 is CASSLSPGLGASAETLYF. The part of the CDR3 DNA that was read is TGTGCCAGCAGTTTAAGTCCGGGACTGGGGGCTAGTGCAGAA.

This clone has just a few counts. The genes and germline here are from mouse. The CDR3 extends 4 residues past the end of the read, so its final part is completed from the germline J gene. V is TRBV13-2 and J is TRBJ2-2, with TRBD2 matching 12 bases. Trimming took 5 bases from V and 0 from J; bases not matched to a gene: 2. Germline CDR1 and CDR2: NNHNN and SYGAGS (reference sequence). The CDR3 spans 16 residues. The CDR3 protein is CASGGLGGSNTGQLYF. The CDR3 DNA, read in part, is TGTGCCAGCGGGGGACTGGGGGGCTCAAACACCGGG.

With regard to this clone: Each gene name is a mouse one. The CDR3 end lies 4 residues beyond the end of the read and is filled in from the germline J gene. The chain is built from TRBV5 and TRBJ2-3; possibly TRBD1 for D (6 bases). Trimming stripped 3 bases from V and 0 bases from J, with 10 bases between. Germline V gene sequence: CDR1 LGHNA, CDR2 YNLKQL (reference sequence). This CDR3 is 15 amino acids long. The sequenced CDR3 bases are TGTGCCAGCAGCCATTTCCAGGGGAGTGCAGAA. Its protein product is CASSHFQGSAE. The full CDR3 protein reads CASSHFQGSAETLYF.

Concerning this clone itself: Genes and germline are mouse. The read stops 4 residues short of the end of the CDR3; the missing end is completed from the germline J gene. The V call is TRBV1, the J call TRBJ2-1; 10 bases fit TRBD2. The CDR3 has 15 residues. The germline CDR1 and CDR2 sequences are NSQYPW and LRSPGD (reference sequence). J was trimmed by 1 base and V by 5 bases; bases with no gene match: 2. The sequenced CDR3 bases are TGCACCTGCAGTCTGGGGGGGCGGAACTATGCT. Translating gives CTCSLGGRNYA. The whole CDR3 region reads CTCSLGGRNYAEQFF.

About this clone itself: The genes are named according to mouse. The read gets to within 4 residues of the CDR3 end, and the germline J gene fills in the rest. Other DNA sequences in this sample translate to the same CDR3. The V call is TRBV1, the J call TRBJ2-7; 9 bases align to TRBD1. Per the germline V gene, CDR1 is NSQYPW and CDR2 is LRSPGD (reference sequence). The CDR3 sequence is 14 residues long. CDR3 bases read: TGCACCTGCAGTGCACCGGGACAGGGTGAT. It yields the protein CTCSAPGQGD. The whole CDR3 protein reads CTCSAPGQGDEQYF.